This T cell receptor beta chain originates from a study of neurological immune-mediated disorders (dated by TCRdb to the late 2010s). Looking at the study overall: Using UMI-based sequencing, the study compared peripheral blood TCR-beta repertoires from patients with HTLV-I-associated myelopathy (HAM/TSP), patients with multiple sclerosis, and healthy controls. The cohort comprised roughly 69 subjects: some 14 HAM/TSP patients, approximately 34 multiple sclerosis patients and about 20 healthy controls. Technical triplicate libraries were sequenced to precisely calculate how much the frequency of each individual clone varied. The approximately 110 TCR-beta libraries included longitudinal samples, technical triplicates and paired sorted CD4+ and CD8+ T-cell subsets alongside PBMC samples. General study outcomes and caveats: No identical CDR3 amino acid sequences were found to be shared among expanded clones across subjects, suggesting that TCR-beta repertoires were private in all groups. The highest TCR clonal expansion was observed in HAM/TSP patients, whereas the lowest was observed in MS patients, even when compared with healthy controls.

This specimen's time point label, per the study, means: technical triplicate 1. Unsorted PBMC libraries were generated from 2 million PBMCs stored in RNAlater at -80 °C until RNA extraction. Peripheral blood was subjected to Ficoll-Hypaque density gradient centrifugation to isolate PBMCs, which were then cryopreserved in liquid nitrogen. This clonotype was counted at least ten times. Its antigen is unknown. No base quality information exists; no much larger clone differs at one position. The CDR3, cysteine through phenylalanine, is 14 amino acids long. Only the CDR3 DNA is retained, 42 bases long and in frame from the first base. The germline V gene sets CDR1 to SGDLS and CDR2 to YYNGEE. Trimming takes 0 bases from V and 4 bases from J, and the germline ends sit 9 bases apart. cDNA synthesis used template-switch 5'RACE with a primer carrying a 10-nucleotide random unique molecular identifier tagging each TCR transcript. Every sequencing run covered 15-18 subjects and yielded more than 160 million TCR-beta sequences. Total RNA was extracted with the RNeasy kit. The KAPA Real-time Library Amplification kit was used to amplify TCR-beta VDJ regions with primers for the TCR constant region and the 5'RACE anchor. Sample indexes and Illumina adaptors were added in a first PCR, and a second PCR then increased library yield. The roughly 650 bp TCR product was size-selected on a 2% E-gel SizeSelection system after Ampure bead purification. Before pooling, library quality was checked on a Bioanalyzer, concentration was measured with Qubit, and libraries were quantified with the Kapa Library Quantification kit. An Illumina HiSeq 2500 was used to sequence the libraries paired-end at 2 x 150 bp. To increase sequence diversity, about 24-32% phiX was spiked into each library pool. In the original analysis: Quality-filtered reads were processed with the UMI-based MiGEC pipeline, and over 75% of raw TCR sequences were removed by the MiGEC pipeline during error correction. VDJ genes were aligned to IMGT germline references, and clonotypes were defined by unique CDR3 amino acid sequence plus V-J genes. Clonal expansion, Shannon diversity and CDR3 relatedness (CalcPairwiseDistances, ClusterSamples) were evaluated with VDJtools, and phylogenetic trees were built with CLCbio workbench. Using coefficient-of-variation modelling across technical triplicates, the study counted a clone as expanded if it had at least 8 unique UMIs. In-frame beta chains were kept once TCRdb had trimmed the public reads at Q25 with fastp and called clones with MiXCR. Identical CDR3 proteins give one entry, which carries the most common genes and DNA. These V and J calls rely on TCRdb rather than the paper's analysis. The sample table shows roughly 41,000 distinct CDR3 sequences, and around 10% are seen once. Clones ranked in the top ten supply roughly 4% of the sample.

The sequenced sample was PBMCs. The receptor was derived from a man aged 55 to 69 with HTLV-1-associated myelopathy (HAM/TSP). The chain was built from TRBV9 and TRBJ2-3; the D gene is unclear. This receptor carries the CDR3 CASSVGVVADTQYF. At the DNA level, the sequence is TGTGCCAGCAGCGTAGGGGTTGTGGCAGATACGCAGTATTTT.